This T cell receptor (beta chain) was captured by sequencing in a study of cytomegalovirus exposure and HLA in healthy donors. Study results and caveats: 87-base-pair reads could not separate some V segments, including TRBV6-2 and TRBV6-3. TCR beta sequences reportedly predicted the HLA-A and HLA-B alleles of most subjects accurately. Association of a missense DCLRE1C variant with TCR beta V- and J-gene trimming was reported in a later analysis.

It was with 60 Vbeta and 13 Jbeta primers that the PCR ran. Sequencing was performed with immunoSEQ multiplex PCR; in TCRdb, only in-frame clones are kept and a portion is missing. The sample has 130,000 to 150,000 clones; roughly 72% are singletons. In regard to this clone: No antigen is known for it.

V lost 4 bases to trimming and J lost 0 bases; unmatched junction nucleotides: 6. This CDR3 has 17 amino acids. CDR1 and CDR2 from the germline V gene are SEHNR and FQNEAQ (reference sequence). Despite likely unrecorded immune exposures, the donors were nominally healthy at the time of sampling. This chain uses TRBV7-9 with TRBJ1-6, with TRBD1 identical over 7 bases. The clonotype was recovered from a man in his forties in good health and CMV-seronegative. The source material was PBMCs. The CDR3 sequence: CASSSTGDSSYNSPLHF. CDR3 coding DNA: TGTGCCAGCAGCTCCACAGGGGACAGCTCCTATAATTCACCCCTCCACTTT.